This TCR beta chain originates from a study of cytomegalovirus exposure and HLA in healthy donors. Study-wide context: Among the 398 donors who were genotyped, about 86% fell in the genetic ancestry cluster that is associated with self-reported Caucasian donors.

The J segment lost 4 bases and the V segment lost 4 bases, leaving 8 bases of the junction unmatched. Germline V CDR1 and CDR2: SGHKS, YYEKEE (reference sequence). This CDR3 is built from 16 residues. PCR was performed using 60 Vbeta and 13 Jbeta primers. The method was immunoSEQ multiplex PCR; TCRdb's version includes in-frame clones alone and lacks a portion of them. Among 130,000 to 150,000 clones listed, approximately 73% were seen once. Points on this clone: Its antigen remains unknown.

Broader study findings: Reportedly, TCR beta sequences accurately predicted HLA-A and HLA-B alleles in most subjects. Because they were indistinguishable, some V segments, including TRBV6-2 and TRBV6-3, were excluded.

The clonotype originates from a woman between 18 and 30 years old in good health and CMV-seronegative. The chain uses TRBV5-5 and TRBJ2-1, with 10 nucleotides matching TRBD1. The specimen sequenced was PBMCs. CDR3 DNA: TGTGCCAGCAGCACGGCCGGGACAGGGGCATACAATGAGCAGTTCTTC. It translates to CASSTAGTGAYNEQFF.